These 17 T cell receptor beta chains were sequenced from one sample in a study of T cell repertoires in cytomegalovirus infection. MiXCR was run by TCRdb on the reads, yielding one entry per CDR3 protein. The profile shows some 200,000 distinct CDR3 sequences, 35% to 40% of them singletons. For these receptors, no antigen is known. This sample comprised CD8+ T cells from cultured PBMCs, obtained from culture after CMV antigen stimulation. All receptors come from a human donor in good health (CMV status not recorded). Some clones in this sample may be carry-over from other donors' samples.

This clonotype was picked up a small number of times. This chain links TRBV19 with TRBJ2-1, with 7 bases identical to TRBD2. The CDR3 has 15 amino acids. The junction had 5 bases not matched to a gene; V was cut back by 2 bases and J by 4 bases. Looked up from germline, CDR1 is LNHDA and CDR2 is SQIVND (reference sequence). CDR3 sequence reads: CASSISSSGYNEQFF. CDR3 nucleotides: TGTGCCAGTAGTATATCGTCTAGCGGTTACAATGAGCAGTTCTTC.

This chain uses TRBV12-3 or TRBV12-4 with TRBJ2-3, with D possibly being TRBD2 (6 bases). Trimming stripped 4 bases from V and 1 base from J, with 15 bases between. CDR3 length: 16 residues. In DNA, the CDR3 is TGTGCCAGCAGTTCTAACCCTCGGGAGCGCACAGATACGCAGTATTTT. Protein product: CASSSNPRERTDTQYF.

CDR3 in DNA: TGTGCCAGCAGTCCCCTAAGCGGGAGGGGAGGGAAAGAGCAGTACTTC. This translates into CASSPLSGRGGKEQYF. The V gene is TRBV6-6, the J gene TRBJ2-7, with 10 bases identical to TRBD2. The trim removed 5 bases at V and 7 bases at J, leaving 14 bases unmatched. CDR1 and CDR2 from the germline V gene are MNHNY and SVGAGI (reference sequence). The CDR3 covers 16 residues.

The rearrangement joins TRBV12-3 or TRBV12-4 to TRBJ2-2; 8 bases are shared with TRBD2. The CDR3 is made up of 16 amino acids. The V segment lost 3 bases and the J segment 0 bases; nucleotides outside the gene matches: 3. The CDR3 loop is CASSLSSGANTGELFF. Written as DNA, the CDR3 is TGTGCCAGCAGTTTGAGTAGCGGGGCGAACACCGGGGAGCTGTTTTTT.

The V and J genes are TRBV7-3 and TRBJ2-7; 7 bases agree with TRBD1. The CDR3 is made up of 13 amino acids. The J segment lost 4 bases and the V segment lost 6 bases, leaving 6 bases of the junction unmatched. Germline CDR1 SGHTA, CDR2 FQGTGA. This CDR3 reads CASSPGTEYEQYF. CDR3 DNA: TGTGCCAGCAGTCCCGGGACAGAATACGAGCAGTACTTC. The whole variable domain, filled in from reference TRBV7-3 and TRBJ2-7, reads GAGVSQTPSNKVTEKGKYVELRCDPISGHTALYWYRQSLGQGPEFLIYFQGTGAADDSGLPNDRFFAVRPEGSVSTLKIQRTERGDSAVYLCASSPGTEYEQYFGPGTRLTVT.

This clonotype was observed a handful of times. CDR3 sequence reads: CASSYFGQGVYEQYF. The CDR3 DNA reads TGTGCCAGCAGTTACTTCGGGCAGGGAGTCTACGAGCAGTACTTC. The V call is TRBV6-5, the J call TRBJ2-7; D could derive from TRBD1 or TRBD2 (5 bases each). This CDR3 spans 15 amino acids. V lost 1 base and J lost 3, with 13 bases in between. In germline, CDR1 is MNHEY, CDR2 SVGAGI.

Only a few counts were recorded for this clonotype. The chain has TRBV6-5 and TRBJ2-1; no clear D gene. Looked up from germline, CDR1 is MNHEY and CDR2 is SVGAGI. The CDR3 length is 16 residues. V lost 0 bases, J lost 7 bases, and 16 bases lay in between. CDR3 bases: TGTGCCAGCAGTTACTCATCTGGACCCGAGGAGAATGAGCAGTTCTTC. It specifies CASSYSSGPEENEQFF.

This clonotype was counted many times. The chain has TRBV7-9 and TRBJ2-5, with 10 bases aligning to TRBD2. The CDR3 is 15 amino acids. V was pared by 5 bases and J by 5 bases, with 8 bases of the junction left unmatched. The germline CDR1 and CDR2 sequences are SEHNR and FQNEAQ (reference sequence). The CDR3 bases are TGTGCCAGCAGCCCCCTAGCGGGAGCTTGGGAGACCCAGTACTTC. It yields the protein CASSPLAGAWETQYF.

This clonotype was detected many times. This chain uses TRBV7-2 with TRBJ2-5; 7 bases map to TRBD2. Germline CDR1 is SGHTA and CDR2 is FQGNSA. The ends lost 2 bases at V and 4 bases at J; junction bases unmatched: 7. The CDR3 loop spans 15 amino acids. In nucleotides, the CDR3 is TGTGCCAGCAGCTTAACAGCGGGAATAGGAGAGACCCAGTACTTC. It codes for CASSLTAGIGETQYF.

At least ten counts were recorded for this clonotype. The V and J genes are TRBV7-3 and TRBJ2-6; no clear D. V lost 4 bases, J lost 0 bases, and 4 bases lay in between. This CDR3 region has 14 residues. Germline V gene data show CDR1 as SGHTA and CDR2 as FQGTGA. CDR3: CASSSLSGANVLTF. CDR3 sequence (DNA): TGTGCCAGCAGCTCACTCTCTGGGGCCAACGTCCTGACTTTC.

The chain links TRBV4-2 to TRBJ1-6; D ambiguous. There are 18 residues in the CDR3. V was pared by 0 bases and J by 7 bases, with 19 bases between. Germline assignment: CDR1 LGHNA and CDR2 YNFKEQ. The CDR3 coding sequence is TGTGCCAGCAGCCAAGATCCGGGAGCAAGGGTTAGGAATTCACCCCTCCACTTT. This gives the protein CASSQDPGARVRNSPLHF.

This chain joins TRBV28 and TRBJ2-4; D may be TRBD2 (6 bases). Germline V gene sequence: CDR1 MDHEN, CDR2 SYDVKM. The germline V and J ends were trimmed by 3 bases and 1 base, with 13 bases remaining between them. The CDR3 length is 16 residues. The CDR3 nucleotides are TGTGCCAGCAGTTTGCTGTCGGAGGGTGCCAAAAACATTCAGTACTTC. Amino acid sequence: CASSLLSEGAKNIQYF.

This clonotype has a handful of counts. The V call is TRBV27, the J call TRBJ2-1; the D gene could be TRBD1 or TRBD2 (5 bases each). The CDR3 spans 15 residues. Germline V gene lookup returns CDR1 MNHEY and CDR2 SMNVEV (reference sequence). V gave up 6 bases and J gave up 2 bases, with 14 bases separating them. The CDR3 nucleotides read TGTGCCAGCAGAACCGGGACGCTCGCCTACAATGAGCAGTTCTTC. This gives the protein CASRTGTLAYNEQFF.

V usage is TRBV27 and J usage is TRBJ1-2, with D uncertain. This CDR3 is 13 amino acids long. V gave up 1 base and J gave up 8 bases, with 11 bases separating them. CDR1 MNHEY and CDR2 SMNVEV come from the germline V gene (reference sequence). CDR3 in DNA: TGTGCCAGCAGTTTATTTGGCCCTGGGGGCTACACCTTC. Encoded protein: CASSLFGPGGYTF.

The V and J genes are TRBV29-1 and TRBJ1-2; 8 bases match TRBD1. V trimming: 6 bases; J trimming: 5 bases; junction bases outside the gene matches: 2. This CDR3 comprises 11 residues. Germline CDR1 SQVTM, CDR2 ANQGSEA. This chain's CDR3 is CSVRGLYGYTF. Written as DNA, the CDR3 is TGCAGCGTCAGGGGGCTTTATGGCTACACCTTC.

This clonotype appeared a few times. For the CDR3, the DNA is TGTGCCAGCAGTTATTTTACGGGGCAGGAGACCCAGTACTTC. Its protein product is CASSYFTGQETQYF. This chain links TRBV7-8 with TRBJ2-5; D could derive from TRBD1 or TRBD2 (5 bases each). Germline assignment: CDR1 SGHVS and CDR2 FQNEAQ. V lost 6 bases and J 5 bases, leaving 16 bases between the germline ends. This CDR3 is built from 14 residues.

The V call is TRBV5-1, the J call TRBJ1-1; D call uncertain. Germline V gene data show CDR1 as SGHRS and CDR2 as YFSETQ. Trimming pared 4 bases from V and 3 bases from J, leaving 10 bases between. The CDR3 length is 13 residues. CDR3: CASSVVLDTEAFF. The CDR3 DNA is TGCGCCAGCAGCGTCGTGTTGGACACTGAAGCTTTCTTT.